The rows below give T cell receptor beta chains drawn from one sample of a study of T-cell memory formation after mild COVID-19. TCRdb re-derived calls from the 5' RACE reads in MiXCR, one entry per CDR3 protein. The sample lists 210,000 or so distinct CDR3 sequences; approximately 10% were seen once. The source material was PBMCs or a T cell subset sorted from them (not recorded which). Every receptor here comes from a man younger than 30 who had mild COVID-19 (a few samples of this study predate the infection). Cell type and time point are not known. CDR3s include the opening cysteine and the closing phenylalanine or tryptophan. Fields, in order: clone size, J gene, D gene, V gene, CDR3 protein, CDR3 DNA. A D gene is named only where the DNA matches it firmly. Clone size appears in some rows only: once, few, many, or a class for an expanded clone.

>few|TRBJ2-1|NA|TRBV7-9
CASVQGGFYNEQFF
TGTGCCAGCGTACAGGGAGGGTTTTACAATGAGCAGTTCTTC
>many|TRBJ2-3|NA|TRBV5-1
CASSRSNTDTQYF
TGCGCCAGCAGCCGATCGAACACAGATACGCAGTATTTT
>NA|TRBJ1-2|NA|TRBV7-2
CASSLGWTRANYGYTF
TGTGCCAGCAGCTTAGGATGGACTCGGGCTAACTATGGCTACACCTTC
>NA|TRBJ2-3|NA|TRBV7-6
CASSGGGGDTQYF
TGTGCCAGCAGCGGAGGGGGGGGAGATACGCAGTATTTT
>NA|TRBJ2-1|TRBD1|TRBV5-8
CASSRPGQGFNEQFF
TGTGCCAGCAGCCGGCCGGGACAGGGTTTCAATGAGCAGTTCTTC
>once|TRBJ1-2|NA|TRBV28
CASSLFNRNYGYTF
TGTGCCAGCAGTTTATTCAACAGGAACTATGGCTACACCTTC
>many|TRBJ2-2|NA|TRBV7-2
CASSPRTLNTGELFF
TGTGCCAGCAGCCCCCGGACACTTAACACCGGGGAGCTGTTTTTT
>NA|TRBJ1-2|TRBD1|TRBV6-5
CASTPQGGGLGYGYTF
TGTGCCAGCACTCCTCAGGGGGGTGGGCTAGGCTATGGCTACACCTTC
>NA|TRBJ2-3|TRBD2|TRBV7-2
CASSPSPSGGGTDTQYF
TGTGCCAGCAGCCCCTCTCCTAGCGGGGGAGGCACAGATACGCAGTATTTT
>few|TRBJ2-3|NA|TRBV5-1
CASSFSQDTDTQYF
TGCGCCAGCAGCTTCTCCCAAGACACAGATACGCAGTATTTT
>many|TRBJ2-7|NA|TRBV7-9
CASSFEGFFHEQYF
TGTGCCAGCAGCTTTGAAGGGTTCTTCCACGAGCAGTACTTC
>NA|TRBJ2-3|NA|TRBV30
CAWSGAGGFADTQYF
TGTGCCTGGAGTGGCGCAGGGGGGTTCGCAGATACGCAGTATTTT
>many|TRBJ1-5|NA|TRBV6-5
CASSYSQGNQPQHF
TGTGCCAGCAGTTACTCACAGGGAAATCAGCCCCAGCATTTT
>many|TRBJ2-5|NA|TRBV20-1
CSARRSGETQYF
TGCAGTGCTAGACGTAGCGGAGAGACCCAGTACTTC
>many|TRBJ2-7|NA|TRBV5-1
CASSSGQKTPEQYF
TGCGCCAGCAGCTCGGGCCAAAAGACTCCCGAGCAGTACTTC
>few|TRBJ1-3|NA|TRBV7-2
CASSFAKSGNTIYF
TGTGCCAGCAGCTTCGCGAAATCTGGAAACACCATATATTTT
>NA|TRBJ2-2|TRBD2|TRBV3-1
CASSHAGANTGELFF
TGTGCCAGCAGCCATGCGGGGGCGAACACCGGGGAGCTGTTTTTT
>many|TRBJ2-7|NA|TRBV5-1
CASSLGGAWAYEQYF
TGCGCCAGCAGCTTGGGAGGGGCGTGGGCCTACGAGCAGTACTTC
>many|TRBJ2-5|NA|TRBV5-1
CASSLSQETQYF
TGTGCCAGCAGCTTGTCCCAAGAGACCCAGTACTTC
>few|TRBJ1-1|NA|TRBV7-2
CASKDESTEAFF
TGTGCCAGCAAGGACGAGTCCACTGAAGCTTTCTTT
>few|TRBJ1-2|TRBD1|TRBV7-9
CASSLETGIYGYTF
TGTGCCAGCAGCTTAGAGACAGGGATATATGGCTACACCTTC
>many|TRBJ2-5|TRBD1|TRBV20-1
CSAREGDRAQYF
TGCAGTGCTAGAGAAGGGGACAGGGCCCAGTACTTC
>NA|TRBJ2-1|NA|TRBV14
CASSPRRGDLGMFGNEQFF
TGTGCCAGCAGCCCCCGAAGAGGGGACTTGGGCATGTTCGGCAATGAGCAGTTCTTC
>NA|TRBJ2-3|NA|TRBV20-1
CSASPKPITDTQYF
TGCAGTGCTAGCCCGAAGCCGATCACAGATACGCAGTATTTT
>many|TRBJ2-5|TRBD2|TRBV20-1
CSARDTGTSGETQYF
TGCAGTGCTAGAGATACCGGGACTAGCGGAGAGACCCAGTACTTC
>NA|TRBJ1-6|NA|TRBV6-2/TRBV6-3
CASSYGWSPLHF
TGTGCCAGCAGTTACGGTTGGTCACCCCTCCACTTT
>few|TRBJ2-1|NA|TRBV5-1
CASSLTAANNEQFF
TGCGCCAGCAGCTTGACAGCCGCGAACAATGAGCAGTTCTTC
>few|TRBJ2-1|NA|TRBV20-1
CSATGTDINNEQFF
TGCAGTGCTACGGGGACCGACATTAACAATGAGCAGTTCTTC
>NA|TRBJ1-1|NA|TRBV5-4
CASSLETGPMNTEAFF
TGTGCCAGCAGCTTAGAGACAGGCCCGATGAACACTGAAGCTTTCTTT
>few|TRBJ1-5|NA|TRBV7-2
CASSFAGADEPQHF
TGTGCCAGCAGCTTCGCAGGGGCGGACGAGCCCCAGCATTTT
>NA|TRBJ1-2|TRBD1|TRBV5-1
CASSLTGTINYGYTF
TGCGCCAGCAGCCTGACAGGGACCATAAACTATGGCTACACCTTC
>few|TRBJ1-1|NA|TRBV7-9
CASSSQSGLGTEAFF
TGTGCCAGCAGCTCTCAATCAGGGTTGGGCACTGAAGCTTTCTTT
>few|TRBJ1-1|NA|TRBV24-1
CATSSNGAVLTCDAFF
TGTGCCACCAGTTCGAACGGGGCGGTTCTTACCTGCGATGCTTTCTTT
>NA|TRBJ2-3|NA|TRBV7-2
CASSLAARAGADTQYF
TGTGCCAGCAGCTTAGCCGCAAGGGCAGGTGCAGATACGCAGTATTTT
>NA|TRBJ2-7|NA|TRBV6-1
CASSEAPPPLGYEQYF
TGTGCCAGCAGTGAAGCTCCCCCGCCTCTCGGTTACGAGCAGTACTTC
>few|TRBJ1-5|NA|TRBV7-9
CASSLTEQPQHF
TGTGCCAGCAGCTTAACGGAACAGCCCCAGCATTTT
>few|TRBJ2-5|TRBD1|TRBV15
CATSRDPGGRETQYF
TGTGCCACCAGCAGAGATCCAGGGGGACGAGAGACCCAGTACTTC
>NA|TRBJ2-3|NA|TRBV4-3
CASSQVLGRGNTDTQYF
TGCGCCAGCAGCCAAGTATTGGGCCGGGGAAACACAGATACGCAGTATTTT
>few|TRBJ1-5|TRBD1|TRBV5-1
CASSPPTGVYNCNQPQHF
TGCGCCAGCAGCCCCCCGACAGGGGTGTACAATTGCAATCAGCCCCAGCATTTT
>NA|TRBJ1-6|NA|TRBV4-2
CASSPQEQGDYNSPLHF
TGTGCCAGCAGCCCCCAGGAGCAGGGCGACTATAATTCACCCCTCCACTTT
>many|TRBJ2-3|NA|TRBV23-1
CASNLTPRCTQYF
TGCGCCAGCAACTTAACCCCGCGTTGTACGCAGTATTTT
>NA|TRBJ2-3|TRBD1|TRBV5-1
CASSYPDRTDTQYF
TGCGCCAGCAGCTACCCGGACAGGACAGATACGCAGTATTTT
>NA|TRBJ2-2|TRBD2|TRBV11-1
CASSPKRGLNTGELFF
TGTGCCAGCAGCCCGAAGCGGGGCTTGAACACCGGGGAGCTGTTTTTT
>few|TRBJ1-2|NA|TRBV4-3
CASSQVPGYGYTF
TGCGCCAGCAGCCAAGTACCGGGATATGGCTACACCTTC
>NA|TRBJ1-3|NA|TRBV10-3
CAISAGSGNTIYF
TGTGCCATCAGTGCGGGCTCTGGAAACACCATATATTTT
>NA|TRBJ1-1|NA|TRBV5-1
CASSIRGDTEAFF
TGCGCCAGCAGCATCCGCGGGGATACTGAAGCTTTCTTT
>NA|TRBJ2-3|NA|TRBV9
CASSLSPAGTDTQYF
TGTGCCAGCAGCCTATCCCCGGCGGGCACAGATACGCAGTATTTT